This TCR beta chain came from a study of cytomegalovirus exposure and HLA in healthy donors (dated by TCRdb to the late 2010s). As for the study more broadly: An earlier analysis of roughly 500 of the donors reported about 250 Gb of sequence data and some 120 million unique TCR beta sequences from about 179 million T cells. Approximately 300 gigabases of sequencing data and around 80 million unique TCR sequences made up an early release that covered fewer than 650 HLA-typed donors. Of the 300 to 500 genotyped donors, 70% to 90% were placed in the genetic ancestry cluster associated with self-reported Caucasian donors. The study aimed to test whether cataloging public T cell receptors could reveal signatures of past pathogen exposure. Using immunosequencing, the study profiled T cell repertoires from 500 to 800 subjects and related those repertoires to cytomegalovirus serostatus. Along with the approximately 700-subject first cohort, a separate validation cohort of 120 different subjects was used. To predict cytomegalovirus infection status, the study combined high-throughput TCR immunosequencing, statistical association of individual TCRs with disease status, and machine learning. In a later analysis, previously published TCR beta repertoires from fewer than 750 donors were re-analyzed and high-resolution HLA genotyping was added so that TCR occurrence patterns could be studied. The later analysis used no new phenotypic data to find candidate immune exposures, relying instead on TCR beta sequences and their occurrence across donors. In an earlier analysis of 500 to 650 of the donors, high-throughput TCR beta sequencing was used to judge whether each TCR beta V gene segment behaved as functional or pseudogenic. Donor age, sex, ethnicity and CMV serostatus were collected together with the repertoire data. In a later genetic analysis, genome-wide SNP genotypes for about 65% of the 666 donors were used, and that subset was treated as a discovery cohort. All discovery cohort repertoires had been generated using a single sequencing platform. HLA typing included class I and class II loci at four-digit resolution. Typing coverage differed by locus: A, B, C, DRB1 and DQB1 were typed in about 629-640 donors, DQA1 in about 500, DPA1 in some 610, and DPB1 in 400 to 480. About five DR-DQ haplotypes were treated as single units for association and clustering because of strong linkage in the cohort. Among around 400 genotyped donors of the cohort, an average of around 220,000 unique TCR beta nucleotide sequences was sequenced per donor, of which roughly 18% were non-productive. Study-wide conclusions, independent of this receptor: In the study, 150 to 200 TCR beta chains were listed as associated with cytomegalovirus. In vitro tests confirmed that a few of the cytomegalovirus-associated TCR beta chains recognize cytomegalovirus antigens. The authors suggested that the approach could potentially be generalized to other disease states and immunological phenotypes. Correlated functional status among segregating V segments might reflect linkage disequilibrium, but an unknown experimental factor could not be ruled out. This cohort had only TCR beta chains sequenced, and the lack of alpha or paired-chain data limited which features could be detected. At a false discovery rate of 0.05, a later analysis linked 15,000 to 20,000 TCR beta sequences to specific HLA alleles. In a later analysis, HLA-associated TCR beta chains showed more clonal expansion and lower generation probabilities than non-associated chains that were equally common. An earlier analysis of approximately 540 of the donors showed that most TCR beta V segments appeared in productive rearrangements either about 87% or about 30% of the time, which broadly matched IMGT annotations. Assigning TCR associations to individual alleles was difficult when HLA alleles, especially DR and DQ, strongly co-occurred. In a later analysis, most CMV-associated TCR beta chains were found to appear HLA-restricted, with HLA associations seemingly driven largely by CMV exposure. Sequencing depth was assumed to be roughly uniform across donors in the presence/absence analyses, though that assumption may not hold. According to a later analysis, TCR association rates differed among HLA loci, with DRB1 alleles showing the most associated TCRs and HLA-C alleles showing the fewest. CMV serostatus was the only immune exposure information available for the cohort. Seventeen rarely observed V segments, including chromosome 9 orphons, were excluded from the earlier analysis of several hundred of the donors because counts were too low. Because HLA typing was unavailable for some donors at each locus, only the typed subset was used in association tests. A cluster of highly shared sequence variants was judged likely to be a technical artifact of the sequencing pipeline. A later genetic analysis reported fewer N-insertions in productive TCRs among donors in an Asian-associated ancestry cluster than the roughly 670-donor mean. An association between a missense DCLRE1C variant and V-gene and J-gene trimming of TCR beta chains was found in a later genetic analysis and replicated in an independent cohort. While some public TCRs were present in many individuals, most TCR sequences turned up only very rarely across donors. The classifier was reported to diagnose cytomegalovirus status with high specificity and sensitivity in both the original cohort and the validation cohort. A further reported finding was that TCR beta sequences accurately predicted the HLA-A and HLA-B alleles for most subjects in the first cohort. Several of the top co-occurrence clusters appeared to be linked to parvovirus B19, influenza, CMV and Epstein-Barr virus, according to a later analysis.

This clone was seen a single time. It lacks a known antigen. Base quality data are lacking; no much larger clone is found one base away. Receptor amplification or capture employed the immunoSEQ multiplex PCR assay. For the multiplex PCR, a mixture combining 60 forward primers for TCR Vbeta segments and 13 reverse primers for TCR Jbeta segments was used. The CDR3 region of rearranged TCR beta genes was amplified from genomic DNA with a multiplex PCR assay. The Illumina HiSeq System was used to sequence the amplified TCR beta libraries as 87-base-pair reads. Turning to the authors' computational methods: In a later analysis, tens of millions of unique TCR beta chains were counted across the approximately 640 repertoires, and roughly 11 million of these chains were shared by at least two donors. To remove PCR and sequencing errors, raw reads were error-corrected and collapsed into unique sequences using a nearest-neighbor algorithm that merged closely related sequences. Alignment of CDR3 sequences to IMGT reference sequences was used to assign V, D and J gene segments. For a sequence to be retained, a match of at least six nucleotides to both a V gene segment and a J gene segment was required. Rearrangements were called productive when the CDR3 lacked stop codons and stayed in frame with V and J; all others were non-productive. Following IMGT convention, CDR3 was defined as the stretch from the second conserved V-encoded cysteine up to the conserved J-encoded phenylalanine. Sequences without an unambiguous match to a single V gene segment were excluded from the earlier analysis of 450 to 750 of the donors. In an earlier analysis of 450 to 750 of the donors, a V segment was called functional when productive rearrangements were above 56.7%, and segregating when the standard deviation between donors exceeded 5%. A statistical classification framework was built to diagnose cytomegalovirus status from the catalog of TCR beta chain sequences. V and J gene assignment, in a later analysis, came from comparing TCR nucleotide sequences with IMGT/GENE-DB human TR gene sequences. A later analysis assigned CDR3 sequences and most-parsimonious VDJ recombination scenarios with the TCRdist pipeline. A later analysis defined each TCR beta chain by its CDR3 amino acid sequence plus V-gene family, and excluded reads lacking a unique V-gene family. A later analysis removed 500 to 650 highly shared, low-generation-probability nucleotide sequences to deal with suspected cross-contamination and a sequencing artifact. A later analysis calculated a clonal expansion index for each public chain from normalized within-repertoire ranks of inferred template counts. Generation probabilities in a later analysis came from a VDJ recombination model fitted to out-of-frame rearrangements, and those results were checked against IGoR. In a later analysis, hypergeometric tests were used to score TCR-TCR, TCR-HLA and TCR-CMV co-occurrence, with a repertoire-size bias correction applied to TCR pairs. To estimate false discovery rates, a later analysis permuted the HLA or CMV assignments 20 times. In a later analysis, co-occurring TCRs were grouped using DBSCAN, and TCRdist sequence similarity was added for clustering within HLA-allele-positive subsets. Repertoires with fewer than 30,000 or more than 120,000 public chains, plus five repertoires with anomalous nucleotide sharing, were excluded from co-occurrence clustering. In TCRdb, the immuneACCESS table is reduced to in-frame sequences with V and J assigned. These tables do not hold every clone; where another copy was compared, an unresolved V gene accounts for under half, and the others remain unexplained. The D gene and trimming were derived from the DNA, and the V and J assignments and clone size from that table. Across this sample there are roughly 170,000 clones, with around four fifths seen only once. The top ten hold approximately 1.3% of the sample.

In total, more than 500 healthy bone marrow donors made up the cohort. All cohort members were sampled while nominally healthy, although unrecorded immune exposures were likely present. The donor tested CMV seronegative, placing the donor among the roughly 350 seronegative members of the cohort. A peripheral blood sample was provided by each donor, and peripheral blood mononuclear cells were used for TCR beta sequencing. The Qiagen DNeasy Blood Extraction Kit was used to extract genomic DNA from the blood cell samples. Material: PBMCs. This receptor was obtained from a man aged 30 to 45 in good health and CMV-seronegative.

The CDR3 in this case is CAQPGHDTYEQYF. Here is the DNA: TGTGCCCAACCGGGACACGATACCTACGAGCAGTACTTC. The sequence joins TRBV6-5 to TRBJ2-7; TRBD1 is possibly the D segment (6 matching bases). The junction carries 16 bases between V and J, which are trimmed by 11 bases and 2 bases respectively. The CDR3 goes from the cysteine to the phenylalanine over 13 residues. Of all the DNA, just the CDR3 is kept, 39 bases in frame from base 1. CDR1 MNHEY and CDR2 SVGAGI are derived from the germline V gene.